This section outlines one TCR beta chain sequence together with its context. The antigen is unknown. The CDR3 sequence is 15 residues long. Trimming stripped 4 bases from V and 0 bases from J, with 12 bases between. In germline, CDR1 is MNHEY, CDR2 SVGAGI. The data were taken from a study of shared clonotypes between healthy human individuals. Study-level points and caveats: The study found roughly 5% of naive CD4 clonotypes shared across several donors.

Each sorted subset replicate got 200 ng genomic DNA, tens of thousands of genomes. Assay used: immunoSEQ multiplex PCR; TCRdb lists only in-frame clones, some missing. The profile shows 700,000 to 950,000 clones, roughly 96% of them singletons. Naive CD8 cells, CD45RO-negative and positively selected for CCR7, excluded terminally differentiated effector memory CD45RA+ cells. V gene TRBV6-5 combines with J gene TRBJ1-1; D gene unclear. Sequences were obtained from naive CD8+ T cells sorted from blood. The TCR originated in a man aged 25 to 40 in good health. The CDR3 coding sequence is TGTGCCAGCAGTTTTTACAGCAACTTGAACACTGAAGCTTTCTTT. Amino acids: CASSFYSNLNTEAFF.